This record concerns one TCR beta chain sequence. This entry is derived from a study of siplizumab effects on memory and regulatory T cells. Here immunoSEQ multiplex PCR was the method, and the copy in TCRdb shows in-frame clones only, minus some. The repertoire holds about 120,000 clones, with 93% as singletons. This CDR3 has 13 amino acids. CDR1 is SGHNT and CDR2 is YYREEE in the germline V gene (reference sequence). The V end lost 4 bases, the J end lost 2 bases, and 9 bases lay between the germline ends. This chain uses TRBV5-4 with TRBJ1-2; D ambiguous. The sequencing sample was made of non-Treg CD4+ T cells sorted from blood. The receptor was derived from a human donor in good health. The CDR3 loop reads CASSEEANYGYTF. CDR3 nucleotides: TGTGCCAGCAGCGAGGAAGCGAACTATGGCTACACCTTC.